These 19 T cell receptor beta chains originate from one sample sequenced in a study of T cells in Graves' hyperthyroidism and ophthalmopathy. The CDR3 regions of TCR beta were amplified from RNA transcripts. First-round RT-PCR targeting the TCR CDR3 was performed with the HTBI primer set. TCRdb re-analysed the multiplex PCR reads in MiXCR, keeping a single row per CDR3 protein. Among more than 650,000 distinct CDR3 sequences listed, 12% to 15% were seen once. The sequencing sample was made of blood. These TCRs come from a woman under 30 with Graves' hyperthyroidism.

This clonotype was seen many times. The chain employs TRBV28 and TRBJ2-1, with 9 bases fitting TRBD1. V gave up 6 bases and J gave up 6 bases; unmatched junction bases: 12. Germline V lookup: CDR1 MDHEN, CDR2 SYDVKM. CDR3 length: 16 amino acids. The CDR3 sequence: CASRESGTGFGNEQFF. For the CDR3, the DNA is TGTGCCAGCAGGGAGTCCGGGACAGGGTTCGGCAATGAGCAGTTCTTC.

This clonotype was seen at least ten times. V is TRBV14 and J is TRBJ2-3, with 8 positions matching TRBD2. V lost 4 bases to trimming and J lost 6 bases; unmatched junction nucleotides: 9. Per the germline V gene, CDR1 is SGHDN and CDR2 is FVKESK. The length of the CDR3 is 15 residues. CDR3 nucleotides: TGTGCCAGCAGCCTGAGCGGGAGAGAGCGGGATACGCAGTATTTT. This translates into CASSLSGRERDTQYF. The whole variable domain, filled in from reference TRBV14 and TRBJ2-3, reads EAGVTQFPSHSVIEKGQTVTLRCDPISGHDNLYWYRRVMGKEIKFLLHFVKESKQDESGMPNNRFLAERTGGTYSTLKVQPAELEDSGVYFCASSLSGRERDTQYFGPGTRLTVL.

The CDR3 DNA is TGCAGCGGCAGTACAGGGCGGGGATACAATGAGCAGTTCTTC. Its translation is CSGSTGRGYNEQFF. This chain connects TRBV29-1 to TRBJ2-1; D possibly uses TRBD1 or TRBD2 (6 bases each). The germline V gene has CDR1 SQVTM and CDR2 ANQGSEA. CDR3 length: 14 residues. Trimming stripped 7 bases from V and 4 bases from J, with 17 bases between.

This clonotype came up many times. The gene calls are TRBV15 and TRBJ1-1; D is possibly TRBD1 (5 bases). The V and J ends lost 8 bases and 6 bases respectively, with 19 bases between them. CDR3 length: 14 residues. Germline V gives CDR1 LNHNV, CDR2 YYDKDF (reference sequence). CDR3 amino acids: CATAAGGGIAEAFF. CDR3 DNA: TGTGCCACCGCAGCCGGGGGTGGAATCGCTGAAGCTTTCTTT.

This clonotype has just a few counts. The genes are TRBV6-6 and TRBJ1-6; 9 bases fit TRBD1. The CDR3 is 14 residues long. Germline V CDR1 and CDR2: MNHNY, SVGAGI (reference sequence). With V trimmed by 0 bases and J by 10 bases, 1 base remained unmatched. CDR3 sequence: CASSYSGQGSPLHF. CDR3 nucleotide sequence: TGTGCCAGCAGTTACTCGGGACAGGGCTCACCCCTCCACTTT.

The sample holds many counts of this clonotype. V is TRBV27 and J is TRBJ2-1, with 8 bases fitting TRBD1. With 6 bases clipped from V and 8 bases from J, the junction kept 6 bases outside the gene matches. Germline CDR1 reads MNHEY; CDR2 reads SMNVEV (reference sequence). This CDR3 spans 13 amino acids. The CDR3 sequence is CASSDRGRDEQFF. The CDR3 nucleotides read TGTGCCAGCAGCGACAGGGGCAGGGATGAGCAGTTCTTC.

V usage is TRBV6-5 and J usage is TRBJ2-1; D not certain. The CDR3 consists of 13 residues. Germline CDR1 is MNHEY and CDR2 is SVGAGI. The ends were cut back, 2 bases at V and 5 bases at J, with 7 bases in the middle. CDR3 loop: CASSYPGDNEQFF. Written as DNA, the CDR3 is TGTGCCAGCAGTTACCCGGGTGACAATGAGCAGTTCTTC.

This clonotype was counted only a few times. This rearrangement joins TRBV11-1 to TRBJ2-7; D may be TRBD1 (6 bases). Trimming shortened V by 1 base and J by 6 bases, and 10 bases separated the two germline ends. The CDR3 length is 13 residues. Germline CDR1 reads SGHAT; CDR2 reads FQDESV (reference sequence). CDR3 DNA sequence: TGTGCCAGCAGCTTAGACAGGGTAACCGAGCAGTACTTC. Translated, it gives CASSLDRVTEQYF.

The CDR3 bases are TGTGCCAGCAGAACCCTAGCGGGAGGACGAGAGACCCAGTACTTC. It encodes CASRTLAGGRETQYF. This chain links TRBV28 with TRBJ2-5; TRBD2 aligns across 11 bases. Germline loops: CDR1 MDHEN, CDR2 SYDVKM. V lost 6 bases, J lost 4 bases, and 7 bases stayed unmatched. This CDR3 region has 15 residues. The whole variable domain, remainder taken from reference TRBV28 and TRBJ2-5, is DVKVTQSSRYLVKRTGEKVFLECVQDMDHENMFWYRQDPGLGLRLIYFSYDVKMKEKGDIPEGYSVSREKKERFSLILESASTNQTSMYLCASRTLAGGRETQYFGPGTRLLVL.

This chain links TRBV19 with TRBJ2-1, with 9 nucleotides matching TRBD2. J lost 4 bases, V lost 6 bases, and 4 bases had no gene match. CDR3 size: 14 residues. CDR1 is LNHDA and CDR2 is SQIVND in the germline V gene (reference sequence). The CDR3 coding sequence is TGTGCCAGTAGGGCGGGAGGGGGTTACAATGAGCAGTTCTTC. It is translated as CASRAGGGYNEQFF.

Many counts were recorded for this clonotype. The chain combines TRBV28 with TRBJ2-1; 8 bases map to TRBD2. The CDR3 covers 14 residues. With V trimmed by 7 bases and J by 4 bases, 6 bases remained unmatched. The germline V gene has CDR1 MDHEN and CDR2 SYDVKM. The CDR3 nucleotides read TGTGCCAGCACAGCGGGAGTGGGGTACAATGAGCAGTTCTTC. Encoded protein: CASTAGVGYNEQFF.

This clonotype was observed at least ten times. The rearrangement joins TRBV24-1 to TRBJ2-5; 7 nucleotides agree with TRBD1. After removal of 4 bases from V and 3 bases from J, the junction contained 4 bases not matched to a gene. The CDR3 extends over 14 amino acids. CDR1 and CDR2 (germline): KGHDR, SFDVKD. In DNA form, the CDR3 reads TGTGCCACCAGTGACTTAGGGACAGAAGAGACCCAGTACTTC. This encodes CATSDLGTEETQYF.

The chain employs TRBV25-1 and TRBJ2-5, with D perhaps matching TRBD1 (7 bases). CDR1 MGHDK and CDR2 SYGVNS come from the germline V gene. This CDR3 is 15 amino acids long. Trimming pared 2 bases from V and 10 bases from J, leaving 20 bases between. CDR3 amino acids: CASSEGYRVRGVQYF. The CDR3 coding sequence is TGTGCCAGCAGTGAAGGCTACAGGGTCAGGGGGGTCCAGTACTTC.

This clonotype has ten or more counts. The chain couples TRBV25-1 to TRBJ2-1; D unresolved. With 6 bases removed from V and 10 bases from J, the gap between germline ends came to 22 bases. Germline V CDR1 and CDR2: MGHDK, SYGVNS. The CDR3 sequence is 15 residues long. The CDR3 is CASSPHTRTYGEQFF. CDR3 nucleotides: TGTGCCAGCAGCCCTCACACGAGGACCTATGGGGAGCAGTTCTTC.

This clonotype was recorded at least ten times. This chain connects TRBV28 to TRBJ2-2, with 11 bases fitting TRBD2. The CDR3 covers 14 residues. Germline CDR1 MDHEN, CDR2 SYDVKM. J gave up 3 bases and V 8 bases, and 2 bases lay outside the gene matches. CDR3 in DNA: TGTGCCAGCGGGACTAGCGGTTACACCGGGGAGCTGTTTTTT. Residues: CASGTSGYTGELFF.

This clonotype was recorded at least ten times. The V gene is TRBV11-2, the J gene TRBJ1-4; D not resolved. V was shortened by 2 bases and J by 7 bases, with 11 bases between the two germline ends. The germline V gene has CDR1 SGHAT and CDR2 FQNNGV. This CDR3 region has 14 residues. The chain's CDR3 is CASSLRIIGEKLFF. The CDR3 region has the DNA TGTGCCAGCAGCTTACGGATTATAGGTGAAAAACTGTTTTTT.

This clonotype was found many times. V usage is TRBV27 and J usage is TRBJ2-7; 13 positions match TRBD2. Trimming cost V 6 bases and J 1 base; bases outside gene matches: 12. This CDR3 comprises 18 residues. Per germline, CDR1 MNHEY and CDR2 SMNVEV (reference sequence). The CDR3 loop is CASSLQGLAGPMSYEQYF. In DNA form, the CDR3 reads TGTGCCAGCAGCTTACAGGGACTAGCGGGACCTATGTCCTACGAGCAGTACTTC.

This chain uses TRBV15 with TRBJ2-7; 7 bases line up with TRBD1. Germline loops: CDR1 LNHNV, CDR2 YYDKDF (reference sequence). V dropped 5 bases and J dropped 9; count of bases not matched to a gene: 16. This CDR3 spans 15 amino acids. CDR3 in amino acids: CATSAGTAPTVGQYF. CDR3 in DNA: TGTGCCACCAGCGCCGGGACAGCACCAACCGTGGGGCAGTACTTC.

This clonotype occurred a few times. This CDR3 is CASSVAGTRVYTF. CDR3 nucleotides: TGTGCCAGCAGCGTAGCTGGGACGCGGGTTTACACCTTC. The chain uses TRBV9 and TRBJ1-2; TRBD1 might be the D (5 bases). V was shortened by 0 bases and J by 11 bases, with 14 bases between the two germline ends. The germline CDR1 and CDR2 sequences are SGDLS and YYNGEE. The CDR3 consists of 13 residues.